This paragraph reports one T cell receptor (beta chain). Its antigen is still unknown. The data stem from a study of graft-versus-host responses after intestinal transplantation. Broader study findings: Some patients had graft-donor T cell macrochimerism. In their allografts, the ratios of graft-versus-host to host-versus-graft T cell clones were high.

Germline assignment: CDR1 SEHNR and CDR2 FQNEAQ (reference sequence). This CDR3 is 13 amino acids long. V gave up 2 bases and J gave up 8 bases, with 10 bases separating them. The protocol was immunoSEQ multiplex PCR, while the TCRdb copy is restricted to in-frame clones and leaves out a portion. The repertoire holds about 70,000 clones, around 90% seen once, with 4% to 5% in the top ten. This clonotype originated in a human donor who was the organ donor for an intestinal transplant. The chain joins TRBV7-9 to TRBJ2-1; the D gene is possibly TRBD2 (5 bases). The sequences come from unstimulated CD8+ T cells sorted from spleen or lymph node cells, collected before transplant. CDR3 in DNA: TGTGCCAGCAGCTTAATATCAGCGGATGAGCAGTTCTTC. Its translation: CASSLISADEQFF.